The 32 T cell receptor beta chains reported below all come from one sample, sequenced in a study of blood T cell repertoires in COVID-19. The data were produced by immunoSEQ multiplex PCR, yet TCRdb's version contains in-frame clones alone and is incomplete. Of some 260,000 clones detected, about 88% appear once; the ten largest clones hold 4.1%. The material sequenced was PBMCs or T cells enriched from blood (not recorded which). The receptors come from a man aged 30-40 years with acute COVID-19.

The J gene is TRBJ1-2, the V gene TRBV30; TRBD1 aligns across 7 bases. Germline V gene sequence: CDR1 GTSNPN, CDR2 SVGIG (reference sequence). The V segment lost 0 bases and the J segment 6 bases; nucleotides outside the gene matches: 10. CDR3 length: 15 amino acids. The CDR3 here is CAWSVPGTALNGYTF. The DNA of the CDR3 is TGTGCCTGGAGTGTACCGGGGACAGCCCTAAATGGCTACACCTTC.

V is TRBV7-9 and J is TRBJ2-2; D may be TRBD1 (6 bases). The CDR3 extends over 15 amino acids. CDR1 is SEHNR, CDR2 FQNEAQ, per germline (reference sequence). Trimming took off 3 bases at V and 4 bases at J, with 12 bases between the two ends. DNA for the CDR3: TGTGCCAGCAGCTTTACAGGGCTGAGCACCGGGGAGCTGTTTTTT. Translation: CASSFTGLSTGELFF.

This chain links TRBV7-9 with TRBJ2-2; D is perhaps TRBD2 (5 bases). CDR3 length equals 13 residues. V lost 5 bases and J lost 7, with 11 bases in between. From germline, CDR1 is SEHNR and CDR2 FQNEAQ (reference sequence). CDR3 protein: CASSNSRDGELFF. The CDR3 bases are TGTGCCAGCAGCAATTCCCGGGACGGGGAGCTGTTTTTT.

The rearrangement links TRBV2 to TRBJ2-5, with 9 bases that match TRBD1. CDR3 length: 15 amino acids. Germline V gives CDR1 SNHLY, CDR2 FYNNEI. With V trimmed by 5 bases and J by 5 bases, 9 bases remained unmatched. The CDR3, as DNA: TGTGCCAGCAGTAAGGGACAGGGTAATTTCGAGACCCAGTACTTC. It is translated as CASSKGQGNFETQYF.

This clone was counted a single time. V usage is TRBV7-9 and J usage is TRBJ2-1; D may be TRBD2 (6 bases). Germline V gene lookup returns CDR1 SEHNR and CDR2 FQNEAQ (reference sequence). CDR3 length equals 15 residues. The V gene lost 5 bases and the J gene lost 9 bases, with 20 bases spanning the gap. The CDR3: CASSPRSIAGGEQFF. CDR3 bases: TGTGCCAGCAGCCCAAGGAGTATAGCCGGGGGTGAGCAGTTCTTC.

J is TRBJ2-1 and V is TRBV9; 10 bases align to TRBD2. CDR3 length: 16 amino acids. Germline V gene sequence: CDR1 SGDLS, CDR2 YYNGEE. V lost 4 bases, J lost 3 bases, and 7 bases stayed unmatched. CDR3 coding DNA: TGTGCCAGCAGCCCTCACACTAGCGGGGACTACAATGAGCAGTTCTTC. Protein product: CASSPHTSGDYNEQFF.

The rearrangement links TRBV6-5 to TRBJ2-1, with 10 positions matching TRBD1. With 6 bases clipped from V and 6 bases from J, the junction kept 2 bases outside the gene matches. Germline-derived CDR1 and CDR2 are MNHEY and SVGAGI. This CDR3 spans 13 amino acids. The CDR3 reads CASSWTGGNEQFF. CDR3 DNA: TGTGCCAGCAGCTGGACAGGGGGCAATGAGCAGTTCTTC.

V and J are TRBV2 and TRBJ2-5; 8 nucleotides line up with TRBD2. The CDR3 spans 13 residues. The V gene end was trimmed by 7 bases and the J gene end by 2 bases; junction bases not matched to a gene: 3. The germline CDR1 and CDR2 sequences are SNHLY and FYNNEI. CDR3 loop: CASKAGAQETQYF. CDR3 coding DNA: TGTGCCAGCAAAGCGGGGGCTCAAGAGACCCAGTACTTC.

This clone was counted many times. The chain recombines TRBV2 with TRBJ1-5; D might be TRBD1 (6 bases). The V end lost 4 bases, the J end lost 0 bases, and 10 bases lay between the germline ends. Germline CDR1 is SNHLY and CDR2 is FYNNEI. The CDR3 has 15 amino acids. CDR3 DNA sequence: TGTGCCAGCAGTGCGACAGGCCATAGCAATCAGCCCCAGCATTTT. Encoded protein: CASSATGHSNQPQHF.

The rearrangement uses TRBV30 and TRBJ1-4; a weak D match, TRBD1 (5 bases). Deletions cut 1 base from V and 8 bases from J, with 14 bases between. The CDR3 sequence is 14 residues long. The germline CDR1 and CDR2 sequences are GTSNPN and SVGIG (reference sequence). CDR3 sequence (DNA): TGTGCCTGGAGTGGTGGTGGAACAGGAGAAAAACTGTTTTTT. This translates into CAWSGGGTGEKLFF.

This clone was counted between two and nine times. The chain carries TRBV12-3 or TRBV12-4 and TRBJ2-1, with a tentative D call TRBD1 (5 bases). V was shortened by 3 bases and J by 3 bases, with 6 bases between the two germline ends. This CDR3 has 13 residues. The CDR3 DNA sequence: TGTGCCAGCAGTTTGGACAACTACAATGAGCAGTTCTTC. This gives the protein CASSLDNYNEQFF.

The CDR3: CASRRPSAKKGSSYNEQFF. In DNA form, the CDR3 reads TGTGCCAGCCGTCGTCCTAGCGCAAAGAAGGGGAGCTCCTACAATGAGCAGTTCTTC. V usage is TRBV11-3 and J usage is TRBJ2-1, with D maybe TRBD2 (6 bases). The CDR3 runs to 19 residues. CDR1 and CDR2 from the germline V gene are SGHNT and YENEEA. Trimming removed 8 bases from V and 0 bases from J, with 26 bases in between.

This chain links TRBV4-1 with TRBJ1-6; TRBD1 might be the D (5 bases). The CDR3 spans 14 residues. The germline V and J ends were trimmed by 3 bases and 7 bases, with 10 bases remaining between them. CDR1 and CDR2 (germline): MGHRA, YSYEKL. CDR3 region: CASSHGDRNSPLHF. The CDR3 nucleotides read TGCGCCAGCAGCCATGGAGACAGAAATTCACCCCTCCACTTT.

V is TRBV19 and J is TRBJ1-5, with D possibly matching TRBD1 (5 bases). The CDR3 sequence is 15 residues long. Germline V gives CDR1 LNHDA, CDR2 SQIVND (reference sequence). Between the trimmed V and J ends, which lost 3 bases and 6 bases, there was a span of 15 bases. This CDR3 is CASSIGGSSPQPQHF. The CDR3 coding sequence is TGTGCCAGTAGTATCGGGGGGTCTAGCCCTCAGCCCCAGCATTTT.

J is TRBJ1-3 and V is TRBV6-5; D ambiguous. The CDR3 is 14 amino acids. Germline CDR1 reads MNHEY; CDR2 reads SVGAGI. V lost 2 bases and J lost 4, with 9 bases in between. The CDR3 is CASSYTRSGNTIYF. CDR3 nucleotides: TGTGCCAGCAGTTACACGAGGTCCGGAAACACCATATATTTT.

V and J are TRBV15 and TRBJ2-1; 7 bases fit TRBD1. Trimming removed 3 bases from V and 8 bases from J; junction bases left unmatched: 4. There are 13 residues in the CDR3. Germline loops: CDR1 LNHNV, CDR2 YYDKDF (reference sequence). CDR3 nucleotide sequence: TGTGCCACCAGCAGGGGACAGTTCGATGAGCAGTTCTTC. It is translated as CATSRGQFDEQFF.

This chain links TRBV25-1 with TRBJ1-2, with 12 bases matching TRBD1. CDR3 length: 17 residues. Germline assignment: CDR1 MGHDK and CDR2 SYGVNS. V lost 1 base to trimming and J lost 4 bases; unmatched junction nucleotides: 7. The CDR3 DNA reads TGTGCCAGCAGTGAATGGAACCCGGGACAGGGGGCCTATGGCTACACCTTC. Residues: CASSEWNPGQGAYGYTF.

V and J are TRBV19 and TRBJ1-2, with 8 bases lining up with TRBD1. The CDR3 runs 15 residues. Germline assignment: CDR1 LNHDA and CDR2 SQIVND (reference sequence). With V trimmed by 5 bases and J by 4 bases, 9 bases remained unmatched. The CDR3 nucleotides read TGTGCCAGTAGTCCAACGTTTACAGGGGGCTATGGCTACACCTTC. Amino acids: CASSPTFTGGYGYTF.

The J gene is TRBJ1-5, the V gene TRBV4-2; possible D gene TRBD1, 6 bases. Germline assignment: CDR1 LGHNA and CDR2 YNFKEQ. The V end lost 1 base, the J end lost 3 bases, and 10 bases lay between the germline ends. This CDR3 has 15 residues. Here the CDR3 DNA reads TGTGCCAGCAGCCAAGGACAGGCCTCCAATCAGCCCCAGCATTTT. It encodes CASSQGQASNQPQHF.

The chain combines TRBV19 with TRBJ1-4; 7 nucleotides match TRBD1. Germline CDR1 reads LNHDA; CDR2 reads SQIVND (reference sequence). The CDR3 totals 16 residues. Germline trimming cut 6 bases from V and 5 bases from J; bases unmatched to any gene: 12. The CDR3 region has the DNA TGTGCCAGTAGGCGGTGGGACAGTTCGGACAATGAAAAACTGTTTTTT. The encoded protein is CASRRWDSSDNEKLFF.

In regard to this clone: Mismatch with germline at one junction end may stem from a read error. The chain employs TRBV11-2 and TRBJ1-2, with 7 bases aligning to TRBD1. Germline V gives CDR1 SGHAT, CDR2 FQNNGV. The CDR3 is 13 amino acids. The CDR3 region has the DNA TGTGCCAGCAGCTTAATCCAGGGGGAAATCGGCGCCTTC. It translates to CASSLIQGEIGAF.

The chain carries TRBV4-1 and TRBJ2-7; 7 nucleotides match TRBD2. The germline V gene has CDR1 MGHRA and CDR2 YSYEKL. Trimming removed 1 base from V and 5 bases from J; junction bases left unmatched: 2. The CDR3 is made up of 13 amino acids. The chain's CDR3 is CASSQGTSDEQYV. In DNA, the CDR3 is TGCGCCAGCAGCCAAGGGACTAGTGACGAGCAGTACGTC.

This clone was recorded a few times. Additional DNA sequences in this sample encode the identical CDR3. V usage is TRBV12-3 or TRBV12-4 and J usage is TRBJ1-5, with 8 bases matching TRBD1. This CDR3 is 13 amino acids long. The J segment lost 4 bases and the V segment lost 6 bases, leaving 2 bases of the junction unmatched. The CDR3, as DNA: TGTGCCAGCAGGGGGACAGGAAATCAGCCCCAGCATTTT. Residues: CASRGTGNQPQHF.

This chain joins TRBV15 and TRBJ1-2; 7 bases fit TRBD1. This CDR3 spans 17 amino acids. The ends lost 0 bases at V and 6 bases at J; junction bases unmatched: 13. Germline CDR1 and CDR2: LNHNV and YYDKDF (reference sequence). CDR3 DNA: TGTGCCACCAGCAGAGATTTTACAGGGGAAAGTGTAAATGGCTACACCTTC. It is translated as CATSRDFTGESVNGYTF. Full variable domain (rest looked up from reference TRBV15 and TRBJ1-2): DAMVIQNPRYQVTQFGKPVTLSCSQTLNHNVMYWYQQKSSQAPKLLFHYYDKDFNNEADTPDNFQSRRPNTSFCFLDIRSPGLGDTAMYLCATSRDFTGESVNGYTFGSGTRLTVV.

As regards this clone: At one boundary the junction diverges from the germline segment, which might be a read error. The rearrangement uses TRBV5-1 and TRBJ2-1; TRBD2 might be the D (6 bases). This CDR3 spans 14 amino acids. The V gene's germline CDR1 is SGHRS and CDR2 YFSETQ. CDR3 nucleotide sequence: TGTGCCAGCACATCCGGCTTGCTCGGGGGTGAGCAGTTCTTC. The encoded protein is CASTSGLLGGEQFF. Using reference TRBV5-1 and TRBJ2-1 for the parts outside the CDR3, the full variable domain is KAGVTQTPRYLIKTRGQQVTLSCSPISGHRSVSWYQQTPGQGLQFLFEYFSETQRNKGNFPGRFSGRQFSNSRSEMNVSTLELGDSALYLCASTSGLLGGEQFFGPGTRLTVL.

This clone has more than one count but fewer than ten. CDR3 in amino acids: CASSSQSNQPQHF. In nucleotides, the CDR3 is TGTGCCAGCAGCAGTCAAAGCAATCAGCCCCAGCATTTT. This sequence joins TRBV12-3 or TRBV12-4 and TRBJ1-5; D gene uncertain. The CDR3 loop spans 13 amino acids. V lost 6 bases and J 1 base, leaving 7 bases between the germline ends.

The gene calls are TRBV5-6 and TRBJ1-1, with D possibly TRBD1 on 6 matching bases. Trimming took off 4 bases at V and 10 bases at J, with 20 bases between the two ends. Germline CDR1 is SGHDT and CDR2 is YYEEEE. The CDR3 spans 14 residues. This chain's CDR3 is CASSRKGRPGAAFF. CDR3 DNA: TGTGCCAGCAGCAGAAAAGGACGCCCAGGGGCAGCTTTCTTT.

V usage is TRBV5-6 and J usage is TRBJ1-5; 7 nucleotides match TRBD1. The germline CDR1 and CDR2 sequences are SGHDT and YYEEEE. Trimming removed 2 bases from V and 0 bases from J; junction bases left unmatched: 5. The CDR3 is 16 residues long. The DNA for the CDR3 is TGTGCCAGCAGCTTAGGGACAGACCTTAGCAATCAGCCCCAGCATTTT. Amino acid sequence: CASSLGTDLSNQPQHF.

The V gene is TRBV14, the J gene TRBJ1-1; D not certain. Germline loops: CDR1 SGHDN, CDR2 FVKESK. The CDR3 is 15 amino acids. V shed 3 bases and J shed 3 bases, with 14 bases lying between them. The CDR3 spells CASSQRSSGYTEAFF. The CDR3 DNA is TGTGCCAGCAGCCAGAGGTCCTCCGGTTACACTGAAGCTTTCTTT.

To note about this clone: Germline and junction disagree at one end, which may indicate a read error. This sample includes further DNA sequences coding for the same CDR3. The chain is built from TRBV5-1 and TRBJ2-3; D unclear. The CDR3 runs 12 residues. The germline V gene has CDR1 SGHRS and CDR2 YFSETQ. This CDR3 is CASSQSTDTQYF. CDR3 coding DNA: TGTGCCAGCAGCCAAAGCACAGATACGCAGTATTTT. The full variable domain, in which reference TRBV5-1 and TRBJ2-3 provide the parts outside the CDR3, is KAGVTQTPRYLIKTRGQQVTLSCSPISGHRSVSWYQQTPGQGLQFLFEYFSETQRNKGNFPGRFSGRQFSNSRSEMNVSTLELGDSALYLCASSQSTDTQYFGPGTRLTVL.

This chain uses TRBV5-4 with TRBJ1-1; D is unresolved. The CDR3 contains 14 residues. V gave up 3 bases and J gave up 3 bases, with 12 bases separating them. Per the germline V gene, CDR1 is SGHNT and CDR2 is YYREEE (reference sequence). CDR3 sequence: CASSSGGRDTEAFF. CDR3 nucleotides: TGTGCCAGCAGCTCGGGAGGGAGGGACACTGAAGCTTTCTTT.

V and J are TRBV27 and TRBJ1-5, with D possibly matching TRBD1 (6 bases). Trimming pared 6 bases from V and 0 bases from J, leaving 12 bases between. Germline V lookup: CDR1 MNHEY, CDR2 SMNVEV (reference sequence). The CDR3 consists of 15 residues. The CDR3 DNA follows: TGTGCCAGCAGGGGGACACGGTATAGCAATCAGCCCCAGCATTTT. Its protein is CASRGTRYSNQPQHF.